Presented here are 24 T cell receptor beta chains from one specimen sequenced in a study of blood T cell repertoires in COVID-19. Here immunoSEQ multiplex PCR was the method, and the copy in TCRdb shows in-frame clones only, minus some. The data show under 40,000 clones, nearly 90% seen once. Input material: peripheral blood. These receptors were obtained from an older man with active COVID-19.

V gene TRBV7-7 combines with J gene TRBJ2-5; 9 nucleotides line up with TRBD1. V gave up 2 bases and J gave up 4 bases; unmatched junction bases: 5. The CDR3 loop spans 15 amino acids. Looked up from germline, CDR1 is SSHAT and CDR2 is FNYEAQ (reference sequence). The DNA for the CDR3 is TGTGCCAGCAGCTTAAACAGGGGGCGCAGAGAGACCCAGTACTTC. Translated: CASSLNRGRRETQYF.

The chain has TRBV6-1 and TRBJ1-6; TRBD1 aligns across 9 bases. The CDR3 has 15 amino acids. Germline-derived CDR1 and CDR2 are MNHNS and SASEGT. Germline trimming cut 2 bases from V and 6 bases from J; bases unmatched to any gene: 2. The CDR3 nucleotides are TGTGCCAGCAGTGAACGGGACAGGGCTAATTCACCCCTCCACTTT. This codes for CASSERDRANSPLHF.

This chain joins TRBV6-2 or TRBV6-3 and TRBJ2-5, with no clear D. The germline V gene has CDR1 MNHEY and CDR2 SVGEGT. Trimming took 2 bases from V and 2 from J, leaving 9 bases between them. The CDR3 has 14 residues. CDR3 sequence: CASSYPRVQETQYF. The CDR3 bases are TGTGCCAGCAGTTACCCCCGGGTTCAAGAGACCCAGTACTTC.

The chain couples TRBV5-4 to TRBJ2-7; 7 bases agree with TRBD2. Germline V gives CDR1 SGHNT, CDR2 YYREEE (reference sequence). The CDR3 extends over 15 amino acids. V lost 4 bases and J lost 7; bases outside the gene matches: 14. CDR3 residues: CASSQPGTTFREQYF. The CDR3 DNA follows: TGTGCCAGCAGCCAACCTGGGACTACTTTCCGTGAGCAGTACTTC.

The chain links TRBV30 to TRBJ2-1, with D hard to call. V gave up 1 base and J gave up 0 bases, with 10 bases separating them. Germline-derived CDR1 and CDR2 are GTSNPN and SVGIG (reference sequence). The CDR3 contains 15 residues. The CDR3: CAWSESWSSYNEQFF. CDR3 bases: TGTGCCTGGAGTGAATCCTGGAGCTCCTACAATGAGCAGTTCTTC. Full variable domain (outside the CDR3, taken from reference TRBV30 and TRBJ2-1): SQTIHQWPATLVQPVGSPLSLECTVEGTSNPNLYWYRQAAGRGLQLLFYSVGIGQISSEVPQNLSASRPQDRQFILSSKKLLLSDSGFYLCAWSESWSSYNEQFFGPGTRLTVL.

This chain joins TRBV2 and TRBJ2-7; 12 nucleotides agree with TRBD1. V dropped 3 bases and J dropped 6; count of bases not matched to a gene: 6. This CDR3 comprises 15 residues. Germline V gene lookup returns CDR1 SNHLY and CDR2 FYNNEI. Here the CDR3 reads CASSEIGTGGREQYF. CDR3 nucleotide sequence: TGTGCCAGCAGTGAGATAGGGACAGGGGGCCGCGAGCAGTACTTC.

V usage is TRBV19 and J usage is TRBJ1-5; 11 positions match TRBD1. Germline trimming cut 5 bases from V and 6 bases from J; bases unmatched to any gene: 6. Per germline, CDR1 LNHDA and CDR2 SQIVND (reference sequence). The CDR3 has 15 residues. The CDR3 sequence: CASSQGTGGFQPQHF. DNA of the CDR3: TGTGCCAGTAGTCAAGGGACAGGGGGTTTTCAGCCCCAGCATTTT.

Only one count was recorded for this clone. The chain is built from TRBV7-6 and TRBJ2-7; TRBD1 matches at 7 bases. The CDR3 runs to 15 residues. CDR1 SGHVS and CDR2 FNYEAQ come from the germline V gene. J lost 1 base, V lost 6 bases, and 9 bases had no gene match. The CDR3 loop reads CASSYQGVMSYEQYF. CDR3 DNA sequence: TGTGCCAGCAGTTACCAGGGGGTTATGTCCTACGAGCAGTACTTC.

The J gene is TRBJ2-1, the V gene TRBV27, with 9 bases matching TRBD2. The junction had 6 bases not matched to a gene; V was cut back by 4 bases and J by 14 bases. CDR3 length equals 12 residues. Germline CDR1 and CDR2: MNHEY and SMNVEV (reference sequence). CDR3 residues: CASSSTRLAEFF. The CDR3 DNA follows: TGTGCCAGCAGTTCCACTAGACTAGCGGAGTTCTTC.

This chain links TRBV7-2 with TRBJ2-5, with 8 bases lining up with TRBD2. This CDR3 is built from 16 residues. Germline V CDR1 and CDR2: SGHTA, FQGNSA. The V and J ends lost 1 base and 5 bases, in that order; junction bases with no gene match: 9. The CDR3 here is CASSLEAGVFHETQYF. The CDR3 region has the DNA TGTGCCAGCAGCTTAGAAGCGGGAGTCTTCCACGAGACCCAGTACTTC.

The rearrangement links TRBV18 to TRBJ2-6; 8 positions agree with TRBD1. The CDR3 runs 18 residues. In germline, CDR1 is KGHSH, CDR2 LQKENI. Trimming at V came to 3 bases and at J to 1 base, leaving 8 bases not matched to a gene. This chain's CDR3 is CASSPYRTGLSGANVLTF. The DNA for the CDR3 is TGTGCCAGCTCACCTTACCGGACAGGGCTATCTGGGGCCAACGTCCTGACTTTC.

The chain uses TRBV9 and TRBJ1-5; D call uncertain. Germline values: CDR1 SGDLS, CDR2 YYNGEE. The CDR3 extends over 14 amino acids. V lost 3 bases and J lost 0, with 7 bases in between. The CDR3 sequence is CASSASSSNQPQHF. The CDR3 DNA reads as TGTGCCAGCAGCGCCTCCTCTAGCAATCAGCCCCAGCATTTT. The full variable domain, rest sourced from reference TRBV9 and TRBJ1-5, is DSGVTQTPKHLITATGQRVTLRCSPRSGDLSVYWYQQSLDQGLQFLIQYYNGEERAKGNILERFSAQQFPDLHSELNLSSLELGDSALYFCASSASSSNQPQHFGDGTRLSIL.

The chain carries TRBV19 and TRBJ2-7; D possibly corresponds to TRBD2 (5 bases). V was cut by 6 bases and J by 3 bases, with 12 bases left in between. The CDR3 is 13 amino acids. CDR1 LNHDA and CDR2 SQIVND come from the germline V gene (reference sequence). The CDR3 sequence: CASRLSGDYEQYF. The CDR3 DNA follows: TGTGCCAGTAGATTAAGCGGAGACTACGAGCAGTACTTC.

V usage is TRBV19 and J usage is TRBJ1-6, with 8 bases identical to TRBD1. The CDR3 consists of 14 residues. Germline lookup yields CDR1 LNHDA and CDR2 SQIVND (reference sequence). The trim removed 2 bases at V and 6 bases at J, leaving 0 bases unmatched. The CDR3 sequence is CASSIQGANSPLHF. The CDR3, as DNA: TGTGCCAGTAGTATACAGGGGGCTAATTCACCCCTCCACTTT.

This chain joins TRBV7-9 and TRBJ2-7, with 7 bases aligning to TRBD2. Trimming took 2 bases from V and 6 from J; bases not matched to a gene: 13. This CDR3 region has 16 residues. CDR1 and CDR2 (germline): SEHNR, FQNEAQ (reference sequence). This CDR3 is CASSLRDHGTTIEQYF. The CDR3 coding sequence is TGTGCCAGCAGCTTAAGAGACCACGGGACTACCATCGAGCAGTACTTC.

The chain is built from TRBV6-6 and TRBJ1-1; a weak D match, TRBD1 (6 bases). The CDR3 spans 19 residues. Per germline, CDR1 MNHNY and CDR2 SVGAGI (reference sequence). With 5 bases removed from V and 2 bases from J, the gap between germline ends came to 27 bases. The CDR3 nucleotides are TGTGCCAGCAGTCCCCGAGGAAGGGCGCCGCCAGGGGTTAACACTGAAGCTTTCTTT. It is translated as CASSPRGRAPPGVNTEAFF.

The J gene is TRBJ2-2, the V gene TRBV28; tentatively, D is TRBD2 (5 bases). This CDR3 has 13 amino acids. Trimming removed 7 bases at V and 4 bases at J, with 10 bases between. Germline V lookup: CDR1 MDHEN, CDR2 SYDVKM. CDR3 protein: CASKQAGTGELFF. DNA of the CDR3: TGTGCCAGCAAGCAGGCGGGCACCGGGGAGCTGTTTTTT.

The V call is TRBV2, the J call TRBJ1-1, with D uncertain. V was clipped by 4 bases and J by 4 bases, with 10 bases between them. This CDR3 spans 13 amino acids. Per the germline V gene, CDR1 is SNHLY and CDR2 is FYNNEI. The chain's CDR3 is CASSGEVGTEAFF. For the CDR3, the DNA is TGTGCCAGCAGTGGTGAGGTAGGCACTGAAGCTTTCTTT.

The CDR3: CASSKTGSSMNTEAFF. CDR3 sequence (DNA): TGTGCCAGTAGTAAGACAGGGAGTAGCATGAACACTGAAGCTTTCTTT. The genes are TRBV19 and TRBJ1-1; 7 bases are shared with TRBD1. The CDR3 runs to 16 residues. With V trimmed by 4 bases and J by 0 bases, 8 bases remained unmatched. Germline CDR1 and CDR2: LNHDA and SQIVND (reference sequence).

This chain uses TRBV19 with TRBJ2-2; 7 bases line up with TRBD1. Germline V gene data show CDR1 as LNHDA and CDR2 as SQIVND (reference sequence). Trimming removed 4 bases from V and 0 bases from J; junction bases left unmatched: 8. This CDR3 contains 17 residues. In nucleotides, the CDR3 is TGTGCCAGTAGTAGTCCGGGACAGCCAACGAACACCGGGGAGCTGTTTTTT. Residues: CASSSPGQPTNTGELFF.

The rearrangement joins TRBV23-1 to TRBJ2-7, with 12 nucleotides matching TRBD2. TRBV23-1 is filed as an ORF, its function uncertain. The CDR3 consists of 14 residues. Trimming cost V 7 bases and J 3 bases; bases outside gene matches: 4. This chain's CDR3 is CASTSGRAVYEQYF. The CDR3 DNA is TGCGCCAGCACTAGCGGGAGGGCCGTCTACGAGCAGTACTTC.

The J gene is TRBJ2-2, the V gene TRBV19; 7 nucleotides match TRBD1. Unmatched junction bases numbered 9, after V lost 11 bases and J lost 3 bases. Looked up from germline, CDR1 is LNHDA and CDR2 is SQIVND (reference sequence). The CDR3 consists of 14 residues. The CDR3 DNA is TGTGCCGCAAAAGAGGGACAGCACACCGGGGAGCTGTTTTTT. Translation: CAAKEGQHTGELFF.

The CDR3 is CASSIGPPPYEQYF. The CDR3 nucleotides are TGTGCCAGTAGTATCGGTCCTCCGCCTTACGAGCAGTACTTC. This chain connects TRBV19 to TRBJ2-7; D not certain. The CDR3 consists of 14 residues. The V end lost 3 bases, the J end lost 4 bases, and 13 bases lay between the germline ends. Germline CDR1 LNHDA, CDR2 SQIVND (reference sequence).

CDR3 nucleotide sequence: TGTGCCAGCGGAGAACACGAGCAGTACTTC. Its translation: CASGEHEQYF. V gene TRBV6-4 combines with J gene TRBJ2-7; D unresolved. CDR3 length: 10 residues. Per the germline V gene, CDR1 is MRHNA and CDR2 is SNTAGT. V lost 8 bases and J 5 bases, leaving 7 bases between the germline ends.